A single sample gave rise to the 13 T cell receptor beta chains below, sequenced in a study of identical twins. TCRdb re-analysed the 5' RACE reads in MiXCR, keeping a single row per CDR3 protein. The sample gives about 730,000 distinct CDR3 sequences, roughly 20% of which show up once; 4% to 5.5% is in the top ten. Another study also made use of these data, one on T cells expressing NK-cell markers.

Sequencing was carried out using PBMCs. These receptors were taken from a woman aged 18-29 years in good health.

The chain carries TRBV7-2 and TRBJ1-2; D gene ambiguous. Trimming shortened V by 6 bases and J by 8 bases, and 7 bases separated the two germline ends. There are 10 residues in the CDR3. Germline lookup yields CDR1 SGHTA and CDR2 FQGNSA. In DNA form, the CDR3 reads TGTGCCAGCAGACACCAGGGCTACACCTTC. Translation gives CASRHQGYTF.

This clonotype appeared a few times. This chain links TRBV25-1 with TRBJ2-1; 9 bases are shared with TRBD2. The germline gives CDR1 MGHDK, CDR2 SYGVNS. CDR3 length: 14 amino acids. The V and J ends lost 10 bases and 7 bases, in that order; junction bases with no gene match: 11. In DNA, the CDR3 is TGTGCCACCGCGAGTAGCGGGAGTCGGAATGAGCAGTTCTTC. Protein product: CATASSGSRNEQFF.

This clonotype was observed a few times. The V and J genes are TRBV7-3 and TRBJ1-1; D is undetermined. V was shortened by 5 bases and J by 6 bases, with 13 bases between the two germline ends. Germline V gene sequence: CDR1 SGHTA, CDR2 FQGTGA. The CDR3 runs 13 residues. CDR3 DNA sequence: TGTGCCAGCAGCCTGGGTCGGAGAGCTGAAGCTTTCTTT. Translating gives CASSLGRRAEAFF.

This clonotype was seen at least ten times. The V call is TRBV10-3, the J call TRBJ1-2; D possibly corresponds to TRBD1 (5 bases). CDR1 ENHRY and CDR2 SYGVKD come from the germline V gene. V lost 8 bases to trimming and J lost 8 bases, with 18 bases between them. This CDR3 contains 13 residues. The CDR3 DNA follows: TGTGCCATCTCTCGGGGCAGAGGGGACGGCTACACCTTC. This sequence encodes CAISRGRGDGYTF.

The chain recombines TRBV12-3 or TRBV12-4 with TRBJ2-1; D unclear. The CDR3 runs 11 residues. V lost 6 bases to trimming and J lost 6 bases, with 6 bases between them. The CDR3 DNA is TGTGCCAGCAGCATCATCAATGAGCAGTTCTTC. Translating gives CASSIINEQFF.

The chain links TRBV5-1 to TRBJ2-7; D is unresolved. Germline V gene lookup returns CDR1 SGHRS and CDR2 YFSETQ. The CDR3 loop spans 14 amino acids. The V end was cut by 3 bases, the J end by 2 bases, with 12 bases between. The CDR3: CASSSFLRTYEQYF. The CDR3 DNA sequence: TGCGCCAGCAGCTCTTTTCTAAGAACCTACGAGCAGTACTTC.

This clonotype showed up just a few times. This rearrangement joins TRBV14 to TRBJ2-5, with 7 bases lining up with TRBD1. The CDR3 extends over 15 amino acids. Germline V gives CDR1 SGHDN, CDR2 FVKESK. V lost 4 bases to trimming and J lost 5 bases; unmatched junction nucleotides: 10. Here the CDR3 reads CASSRGTVYSETQYF. The CDR3 region has the DNA TGTGCCAGCAGCCGGGGGACAGTTTACAGCGAGACCCAGTACTTC.

At least ten counts were recorded for this clonotype. The rearrangement uses TRBV29-1 and TRBJ2-5; D gene unclear. V was shortened by 4 bases and J by 3 bases, with 12 bases between the two germline ends. CDR1 SQVTM and CDR2 ANQGSEA come from the germline V gene. This CDR3 spans 13 amino acids. CDR3 bases: TGCAGCGTTGCGGCCGGCACGGAAGAGACCCAGTACTTC. Protein sequence: CSVAAGTEETQYF. Drawing the rest from reference TRBV29-1 and TRBJ2-5, the complete variable domain is SAVISQKPSRDICQRGTSLTIQCQVDSQVTMMFWYRQQPGQSLTLIATANQGSEATYESGFVIDKFPISRPNLTFSTLTVSNMSPEDSSIYLCSVAAGTEETQYFGPGTRLLVL.

This clonotype was detected only a few times. This chain joins TRBV5-5 and TRBJ2-3; the D gene is possibly TRBD2 (5 bases). V gave up 1 base and J gave up 3 bases, with 9 bases separating them. CDR1 and CDR2 (germline): SGHKS, YYEKEE (reference sequence). The CDR3 is 14 residues long. Here the CDR3 reads CASSLYSDTDTQYF. CDR3 DNA: TGTGCCAGCAGCTTGTATAGCGATACAGATACGCAGTATTTT.

This clonotype was picked up many times. The V and J genes are TRBV5-1 and TRBJ1-1, with D possibly matching TRBD1 (5 bases). CDR3 length equals 14 residues. CDR1 and CDR2 from the germline V gene are SGHRS and YFSETQ. The V and J ends lost 3 bases and 6 bases respectively, with 15 bases between them. The CDR3 region has the DNA TGCGCCAGCAGCTCTGAGCAGGGTCGGGCTGAAGCTTTCTTT. This translates into CASSSEQGRAEAFF.

The J gene is TRBJ2-7, the V gene TRBV20-1; D not resolved. The V gene's germline CDR1 is DFQATT and CDR2 SNEGSKA (reference sequence). Between the trimmed V and J ends, which lost 0 bases and 0 bases, there was a span of 9 bases. The CDR3 contains 14 residues. In DNA, the CDR3 is TGCAGTGCTAGAGATCACGGAAGCTCCTACGAGCAGTACTTC. It codes for CSARDHGSSYEQYF.

This chain links TRBV9 with TRBJ2-1, with TRBD2 matching 7 bases. V was pared by 3 bases and J by 6 bases, with 9 bases of the junction left unmatched. Germline lookup yields CDR1 SGDLS and CDR2 YYNGEE. The CDR3 is 15 amino acids. The CDR3 is CASSARLATGNEQFF. As DNA, the CDR3 is TGTGCCAGCAGCGCAAGACTAGCTACGGGCAATGAGCAGTTCTTC.

This clonotype was picked up a small number of times. The chain employs TRBV7-7 and TRBJ2-5, with a possible D match to TRBD2 (6 bases). The CDR3 sequence is 13 residues long. Trimming cost V 5 bases and J 5 bases, with 12 bases left between them. Germline CDR1 and CDR2: SSHAT and FNYEAQ (reference sequence). The DNA of the CDR3 is TGTGCCAGCAGCGGCGGGATAGGGGAGACCCAGTACTTC. Translation: CASSGGIGETQYF. The full variable domain, its missing parts supplied by reference TRBV7-7 and TRBJ2-5, is GAGVSQSPRYKVTKRGQDVTLRCDPISSHATLYWYQQALGQGPEFLTYFNYEAQPDKSGLPSDRFSAERPEGSISTLTIQRTEQRDSAMYRCASSGGIGETQYFGPGTRLLVL.